This T cell receptor (beta chain) was found in a study of T-cell reconstitution after alpha-beta-depleted transplantation in children. Trimming took 0 bases from V and 6 from J, leaving 11 bases between them. Germline lookup yields CDR1 LGHNA and CDR2 YSLEER. CDR3 length equals 14 residues. This clonotype was seen many times. Unique molecular identifiers were used to barcode this TCRbeta library. TCRdb reanalysed the PCR reads using MiXCR and keeps one entry per CDR3 protein. The sample has 90,000 to 100,000 distinct CDR3 sequences, about 12% seen once; the top ten hold approximately 13%. The clonotype originates from a human donor who donated a stem cell graft to a child with inherited bone marrow failure. The genes are TRBV4-3 and TRBJ2-5; TRBD2 is a possible D gene (5 bases). The sequences come from PBMCs from the stem cell graft donor, collected from the stem cell graft. The CDR3 loop reads CASSQDPGLKTQYF. DNA of the CDR3: TGCGCCAGCAGCCAAGATCCGGGGTTGAAGACCCAGTACTTC.